One sample yielded the 26 T cell receptor beta chains listed below, sequenced in a study of blood T cell repertoires in COVID-19. Assay used: immunoSEQ multiplex PCR; TCRdb lists only in-frame clones, some missing. The sample has roughly 190,000 clones, 85% to 90% seen once. Sequences were obtained from peripheral blood. The receptor set was obtained from a man in his forties or fifties with active or convalescent COVID-19.

The rearrangement links TRBV5-1 to TRBJ1-1, with D possibly matching TRBD1 (6 bases). Per germline, CDR1 SGHRS and CDR2 YFSETQ. V was shortened by 0 bases and J by 2 bases, with 8 bases between the two germline ends. CDR3 length equals 14 residues. The CDR3 here is CASSLVTGNTEAFF. As DNA, the CDR3 is TGCGCCAGCAGCTTGGTGACAGGAAACACTGAAGCTTTCTTT.

V is TRBV11-2 and J is TRBJ2-5; D call uncertain. The CDR3 extends over 13 amino acids. Germline V gene sequence: CDR1 SGHAT, CDR2 FQNNGV. V shed 5 bases and J shed 0 bases, with 7 bases lying between them. Written as DNA, the CDR3 is TGTGCCAGCAGCCCCAGAAACCAAGAGACCCAGTACTTC. Its translation is CASSPRNQETQYF. Drawing the rest from reference TRBV11-2 and TRBJ2-5, the complete variable domain is EAGVAQSPRYKIIEKRQSVAFWCNPISGHATLYWYQQILGQGPKLLIQFQNNGVVDDSQLPKDRFSAERLKGVDSTLKIQPAKLEDSAVYLCASSPRNQETQYFGPGTRLLVL.

This chain links TRBV24-1 with TRBJ2-7; 8 positions agree with TRBD2. V shed 4 bases, J shed 2 bases, and the junction held 9 bases outside the gene matches. Germline V lookup: CDR1 KGHDR, CDR2 SFDVKD. The CDR3 contains 16 residues. This chain's CDR3 is CATSESTSGPTYEQYF. In DNA, the CDR3 is TGTGCCACCAGTGAGTCCACTAGCGGACCAACCTACGAGCAGTACTTC.

The rearrangement uses TRBV19 and TRBJ2-7; 8 bases agree with TRBD1. After removal of 2 bases from V and 4 bases from J, the junction contained 7 bases not matched to a gene. The CDR3 extends over 15 amino acids. Germline CDR1 is LNHDA and CDR2 is SQIVND (reference sequence). CDR3 in DNA: TGTGCCAGTAGTATACCCGGGACAGGCGGATACGAGCAGTACTTC. Protein: CASSIPGTGGYEQYF. Together with reference TRBV19 and TRBJ2-7, the CDR3 gives the full variable domain: DGGITQSPKYLFRKEGQNVTLSCEQNLNHDAMYWYRQDPGQGLRLIYYSQIVNDFQKGDIAEGYSVSREKKESFPLTVTSAQKNPTAFYLCASSIPGTGGYEQYFGPGTRLTVT.

The chain recombines TRBV2 with TRBJ2-7; 8 bases agree with TRBD1. Unmatched junction bases numbered 8, after V lost 1 base and J lost 3 bases. The CDR3 spans 16 residues. Looked up from germline, CDR1 is SNHLY and CDR2 is FYNNEI. The CDR3 nucleotides are TGTGCCAGCAGTGAAGGCTTTGGGACAGGCCTCTACGAGCAGTACTTC. Translated: CASSEGFGTGLYEQYF.

This clone was recorded only once. The chain joins TRBV18 to TRBJ2-1; 7 bases align to TRBD2. The V gene end was trimmed by 5 bases and the J gene end by 6 bases; junction bases not matched to a gene: 16. CDR1 is KGHSH and CDR2 is LQKENI in the germline V gene. This CDR3 comprises 17 residues. This chain's CDR3 is CASSLNGAGARGNEQFF. The DNA of the CDR3 is TGTGCCAGCTCATTGAATGGGGCGGGAGCTCGAGGCAATGAGCAGTTCTTC.

With regard to this clone: The sample contains more than one DNA sequence encoding this CDR3. V is TRBV5-1 and J is TRBJ1-2; 12 bases are shared with TRBD1. CDR3 length: 15 residues. Trimming removed 1 base from V and 7 bases from J; junction bases left unmatched: 5. In germline, CDR1 is SGHRS, CDR2 YFSETQ. CDR3 region: CASSLQGQGAFGYTF. CDR3 nucleotides: TGCGCCAGCAGCTTGCAGGGACAGGGGGCCTTTGGCTACACCTTC.

V usage is TRBV7-2 and J usage is TRBJ2-1, with D maybe TRBD2 (5 bases). This CDR3 is built from 15 residues. V gave up 2 bases and J gave up 7 bases, with 15 bases separating them. CDR1 and CDR2 (germline): SGHTA, FQGNSA. CDR3: CASSLMRTSANEQFF. Written as DNA, the CDR3 is TGTGCCAGCAGCTTAATGAGAACTAGTGCGAATGAGCAGTTCTTC. Looking up the rest from reference TRBV7-2 and TRBJ2-1 gives the full variable domain: GAGVSQSPSNKVTEKGKDVELRCDPISGHTALYWYRQSLGQGLEFLIYFQGNSAPDKSGLPSDRFSAERTGGSVSTLTIQRTQQEDSAVYLCASSLMRTSANEQFFGPGTRLTVL.

The DNA for the CDR3 is TGTGCCAGCAGCCAAGATATAGGCAGGGGACGAGCGAACTATGGCTACACCTTC. It encodes CASSQDIGRGRANYGYTF. The J gene is TRBJ1-2, the V gene TRBV4-2; D may be TRBD1 (6 bases). Germline assignment: CDR1 LGHNA and CDR2 YNFKEQ. The CDR3 is 18 amino acids. Between the trimmed V and J ends, which lost 0 bases and 2 bases, there was a span of 19 bases.

This clone was seen a handful of times. The chain joins TRBV6-1 to TRBJ2-2; 10 bases agree with TRBD1. Trimming removed 4 bases from V and 2 bases from J; junction bases left unmatched: 4. In germline, CDR1 is MNHNS, CDR2 SASEGT. This CDR3 is built from 16 residues. The CDR3 bases are TGTGCCAGCAGTGCTAGACAGGGGGCTAACACCGGGGAGCTGTTTTTT. Translated: CASSARQGANTGELFF.

V gene TRBV24-1 combines with J gene TRBJ2-7; 11 nucleotides match TRBD2. The germline gives CDR1 KGHDR, CDR2 SFDVKD. V shed 3 bases and J 3 bases; nucleotides not matched to a gene: 3. The CDR3 runs to 15 residues. CDR3 nucleotides: TGTGCCACCAGTGATCCCGGGACTAGCGGCTACGAGCAGTACTTC. It is translated as CATSDPGTSGYEQYF.

This chain uses TRBV2 with TRBJ1-5; 7 nucleotides line up with TRBD1. The trim removed 6 bases at V and 6 bases at J, leaving 8 bases unmatched. The CDR3 totals 14 residues. From germline, CDR1 is SNHLY and CDR2 FYNNEI. This CDR3 is CASRTGLGSQPQHF. For the CDR3, the DNA is TGTGCCAGCAGGACAGGGCTGGGGAGTCAGCCCCAGCATTTT. Drawing the rest from reference TRBV2 and TRBJ1-5, the complete variable domain is EPEVTQTPSHQVTQMGQEVILRCVPISNHLYFYWYRQILGQKVEFLVSFYNNEISEKSEIFDDQFSVERPDGSNFTLKIRSTKLEDSAMYFCASRTGLGSQPQHFGDGTRLSIL.

The chain has TRBV11-2 and TRBJ1-3; the D gene is possibly TRBD1 (5 bases). The CDR3 runs 15 residues. The germline gives CDR1 SGHAT, CDR2 FQNNGV. Trimming pared 1 base from V and 0 bases from J, leaving 7 bases between. CDR3: CASSLARVSGNTIYF. For the CDR3, the DNA is TGTGCCAGCAGCTTAGCCAGGGTCTCTGGAAACACCATATATTTT.

CDR3 sequence (DNA): TGTGCCAGCAGTGATCAGGGGTTAGGGAACACTGAAGCTTTCTTT. Amino acids: CASSDQGLGNTEAFF. The J gene is TRBJ1-1, the V gene TRBV6-1; maybe TRBD1 (6 bases). Looked up from germline, CDR1 is MNHNS and CDR2 is SASEGT. The CDR3 sequence is 15 residues long. The V end lost 3 bases, the J end lost 1 base, and 12 bases lay between the germline ends.

This clone was seen only once. The J gene is TRBJ2-7, the V gene TRBV5-1, with 10 nucleotides matching TRBD1. V was pared by 3 bases and J by 2 bases, with 5 bases of the junction left unmatched. From germline, CDR1 is SGHRS and CDR2 YFSETQ. CDR3 length equals 15 residues. The chain's CDR3 is CASSSTGGVPYEQYF. The CDR3 DNA reads TGCGCCAGCAGCTCGACAGGGGGCGTCCCCTACGAGCAGTACTTC.

This chain connects TRBV7-9 to TRBJ2-3, with D tentatively TRBD2 (6 bases). The CDR3 extends over 14 amino acids. V gave up 4 bases and J gave up 0 bases, with 8 bases separating them. The germline V gene encodes CDR1 SEHNR and CDR2 FQNEAQ (reference sequence). CDR3 loop: CASSSSGSTDTQYF. The CDR3, as DNA: TGTGCCAGCAGCTCGAGCGGGAGCACAGATACGCAGTATTTT. The full variable domain, completed using reference TRBV7-9 and TRBJ2-3, is DTGVSQNPRHKITKRGQNVTFRCDPISEHNRLYWYRQTLGQGPEFLTYFQNEAQLEKSRLLSDRFSAERPKGSFSTLEIQRTEQGDSAMYLCASSSSGSTDTQYFGPGTRLTVL.

The rearrangement uses TRBV7-6 and TRBJ2-1, with 7 bases fitting TRBD1. The CDR3 runs to 15 residues. The germline gives CDR1 SGHVS, CDR2 FNYEAQ. V was clipped by 5 bases and J by 4 bases; unmatched bases: 8. CDR3: CASSTRDSAYNEQFF. In DNA, the CDR3 is TGTGCCAGCAGCACCCGGGACAGTGCGTACAATGAGCAGTTCTTC.

V and J are TRBV28 and TRBJ1-4; tentatively, D is TRBD1 (5 bases). V lost 2 bases and J lost 5, with 12 bases in between. Germline CDR1 reads MDHEN; CDR2 reads SYDVKM. The CDR3 sequence is 15 residues long. In DNA form, the CDR3 reads TGTGCCAGCAGTTTACAGGGTGGGGGGAATGAAAAACTGTTTTTT. This codes for CASSLQGGGNEKLFF.

This clone was counted between two and nine times. V usage is TRBV6-6 and J usage is TRBJ2-3; D is possibly TRBD2 (6 bases). V lost 6 bases, J lost 0 bases, and 13 bases lay in between. This CDR3 is 15 amino acids long. The germline gives CDR1 MNHNY, CDR2 SVGAGI (reference sequence). In DNA form, the CDR3 reads TGTGCCAGCAGCCCCGGGGGTGCTAGCACAGATACGCAGTATTTT. This codes for CASSPGGASTDTQYF.

This clone was picked up one time. V is TRBV11-3 and J is TRBJ2-4; D might be TRBD1 (5 bases). Looked up from germline, CDR1 is SGHNT and CDR2 is YENEEA. V gave up 2 bases and J gave up 0 bases, with 20 bases separating them. CDR3 length: 19 residues. The CDR3 is CASSLRSWLDTIAKNIQYF. The CDR3 nucleotides are TGTGCCAGCAGCTTACGATCTTGGTTGGACACCATAGCCAAAAACATTCAGTACTTC. The variable domain in full, completed from reference TRBV11-3 and TRBJ2-4, reads EAGVVQSPRYKIIEKKQPVAFWCNPISGHNTLYWYLQNLGQGPELLIRYENEEAVDDSQLPKDRFSAERLKGVDSTLKIQPAELGDSAVYLCASSLRSWLDTIAKNIQYFGAGTRLSVL.

V and J are TRBV7-2 and TRBJ1-2; 7 nucleotides line up with TRBD1. The CDR3 runs to 14 residues. Trimming at V came to 0 bases and at J to 8 bases, leaving 6 bases not matched to a gene. Germline CDR1 and CDR2: SGHTA and FQGNSA. The CDR3 coding sequence is TGTGCCAGCAGCTTAGCAGGGGGCCTAAGGGGCTACACCTTC. Amino acid sequence: CASSLAGGLRGYTF.

This chain uses TRBV7-2 with TRBJ1-6, with D tentatively TRBD1 (5 bases). V was clipped by 2 bases and J by 9 bases, with 11 bases between them. The germline CDR1 and CDR2 sequences are SGHTA and FQGNSA. The CDR3 is made up of 14 amino acids. CDR3 nucleotide sequence: TGTGCCAGCAGCTTAACCCAGGGATCTTCACCCCTCCACTTT. It codes for CASSLTQGSSPLHF. Full variable domain (outside the CDR3, taken from reference TRBV7-2 and TRBJ1-6): GAGVSQSPSNKVTEKGKDVELRCDPISGHTALYWYRQSLGQGLEFLIYFQGNSAPDKSGLPSDRFSAERTGGSVSTLTIQRTQQEDSAVYLCASSLTQGSSPLHFGNGTRLTVT.

This clone appeared a few times. The CDR3 nucleotides read TGTGCCAGTAGTATAGAGGCAGGGGCCAGCTCTGGGGCCAACGTCCTGACTTTC. Its translation: CASSIEAGASSGANVLTF. The gene calls are TRBV19 and TRBJ2-6; D is possibly TRBD1 (6 bases). The V end was cut by 0 bases, the J end by 0 bases, with 12 bases between. Germline V gene lookup returns CDR1 LNHDA and CDR2 SQIVND (reference sequence). The CDR3 sequence is 18 residues long.

The V call is TRBV4-2, the J call TRBJ2-1; TRBD2 aligns across 13 bases. Germline V lookup: CDR1 LGHNA, CDR2 YNFKEQ. With V trimmed by 4 bases and J by 7 bases, 22 bases remained unmatched. CDR3 size: 21 residues. The CDR3 DNA follows: TGTGCCAGCAGCCTTCCCCGCCCGGGACTAGCGGGACCTCTAATCGGGAATGAGCAGTTCTTC. Translated: CASSLPRPGLAGPLIGNEQFF.

The J gene is TRBJ1-2, the V gene TRBV24-1; the D gene is possibly TRBD1 (6 bases). Germline CDR1 KGHDR, CDR2 SFDVKD. The V and J ends lost 5 bases and 4 bases respectively, with 10 bases between them. This CDR3 region has 13 residues. The CDR3 spells CATSGGGVYGYTF. CDR3 nucleotide sequence: TGTGCCACCAGTGGTGGGGGCGTCTATGGCTACACCTTC.

The chain employs TRBV7-8 and TRBJ2-2; 7 bases are shared with TRBD1. V shed 6 bases, J shed 3 bases, and the junction held 19 bases outside the gene matches. There are 19 residues in the CDR3. Germline CDR1 reads SGHVS; CDR2 reads FQNEAQ. Here the CDR3 reads CASSRTGQPHRDDTGELFF. The CDR3 coding sequence is TGTGCCAGCAGTAGGACGGGACAGCCCCACCGGGACGACACCGGGGAGCTGTTTTTT.